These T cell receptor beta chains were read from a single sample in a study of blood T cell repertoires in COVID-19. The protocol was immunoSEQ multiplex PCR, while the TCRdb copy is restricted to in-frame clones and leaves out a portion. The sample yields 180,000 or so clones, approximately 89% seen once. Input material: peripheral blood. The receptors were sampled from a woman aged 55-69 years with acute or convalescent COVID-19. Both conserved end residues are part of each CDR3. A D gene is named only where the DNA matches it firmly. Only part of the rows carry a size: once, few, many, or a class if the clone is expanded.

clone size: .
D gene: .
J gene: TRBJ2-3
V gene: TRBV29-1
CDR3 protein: CSGRGGATDTQYF
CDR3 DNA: TGCAGCGGCCGTGGGGGGGCCACAGATACGCAGTATTTT

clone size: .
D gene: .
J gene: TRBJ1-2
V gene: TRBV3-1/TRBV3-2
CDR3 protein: CASSLRGAFGYTF
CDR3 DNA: TGTGCCAGCAGCCTTCGGGGGGCTTTTGGCTACACCTTC

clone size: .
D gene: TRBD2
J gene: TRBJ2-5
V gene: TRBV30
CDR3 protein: CAWSTIRLAGGAGETQYF
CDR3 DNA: TGTGCCTGGTCTACGATCCGACTAGCGGGAGGGGCGGGAGAGACCCAGTACTTC

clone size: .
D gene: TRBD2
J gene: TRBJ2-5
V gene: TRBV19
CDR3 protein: CASSTGLAGRETQYF
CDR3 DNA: TGTGCCAGTAGTACCGGACTAGCGGGTAGAGAGACCCAGTACTTC

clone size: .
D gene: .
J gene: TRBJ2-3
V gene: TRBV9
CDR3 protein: CASSVDGAWADTQYF
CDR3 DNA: TGTGCCAGCAGCGTAGACGGAGCTTGGGCAGATACGCAGTATTTT

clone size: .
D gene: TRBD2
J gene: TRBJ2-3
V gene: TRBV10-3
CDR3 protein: CAISESIGRAVSTDTQYF
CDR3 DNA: TGTGCCATCAGTGAGTCAATCGGGAGGGCGGTTAGCACAGATACGCAGTATTTT

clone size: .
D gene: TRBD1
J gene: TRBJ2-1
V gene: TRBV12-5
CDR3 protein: CASGGQGVNEQFF
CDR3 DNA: TGTGCTAGTGGCGGACAGGGAGTTAATGAGCAGTTCTTC

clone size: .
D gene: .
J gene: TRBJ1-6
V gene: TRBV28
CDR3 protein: CASSLWAGRGSPLHF
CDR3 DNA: TGTGCCAGCAGTTTATGGGCTGGGCGGGGGTCACCCCTCCACTTT

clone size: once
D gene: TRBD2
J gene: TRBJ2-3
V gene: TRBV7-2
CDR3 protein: CASSFSLAEYTDTQYF
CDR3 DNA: TGTGCCAGCAGCTTTTCACTAGCGGAGTACACAGATACGCAGTATTTT

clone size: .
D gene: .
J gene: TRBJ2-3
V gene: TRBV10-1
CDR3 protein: CASSDLLSGTTDTQYF
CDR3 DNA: TGCGCCAGCAGTGATTTACTAAGCGGGACAACAGATACGCAGTATTTT

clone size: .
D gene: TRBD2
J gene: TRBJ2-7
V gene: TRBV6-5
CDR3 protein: CASRSSGFSYEQYF
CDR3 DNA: TGTGCCAGCAGGTCTAGCGGCTTCTCCTACGAGCAGTACTTC

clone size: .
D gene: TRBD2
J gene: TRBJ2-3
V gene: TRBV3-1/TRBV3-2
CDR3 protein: CASSQVEASGLRTDTQYF
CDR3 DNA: TGTGCCAGCAGCCAGGTCGAGGCTAGCGGGCTTCGCACAGATACGCAGTATTTT

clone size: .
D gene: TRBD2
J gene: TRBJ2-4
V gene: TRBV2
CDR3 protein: CASSAGGSKNIQYF
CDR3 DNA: TGTGCCAGCAGTGCCGGGGGGTCCAAAAACATTCAGTACTTC

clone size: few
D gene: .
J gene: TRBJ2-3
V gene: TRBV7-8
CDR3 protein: CASSLRGYSDTQYF
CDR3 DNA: TGTGCCAGCAGCTTAAGGGGGTATTCGGATACGCAGTATTTT

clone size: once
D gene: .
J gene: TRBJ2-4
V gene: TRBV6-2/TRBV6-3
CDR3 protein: CASSYTGLAKNIQYF
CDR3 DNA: TGTGCCAGCAGTTACACGGGACTAGCCAAAAACATTCAGTACTTC

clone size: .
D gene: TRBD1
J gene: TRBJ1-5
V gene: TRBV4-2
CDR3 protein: CASSQDGTGDQPQHF
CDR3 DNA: TGTGCCAGCAGCCAAGATGGGACAGGGGATCAGCCCCAGCATTTT

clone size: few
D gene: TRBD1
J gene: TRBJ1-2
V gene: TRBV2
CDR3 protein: CASSDFRGQLYGYTF
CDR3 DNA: TGTGCCAGCAGTGACTTCAGGGGACAGCTCTATGGCTACACCTTC

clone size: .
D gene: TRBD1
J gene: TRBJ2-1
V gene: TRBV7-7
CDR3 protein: CASSLGQGSYNEQFF
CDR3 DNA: TGTGCTAGCAGCTTAGGACAGGGATCCTACAATGAGCAGTTCTTC

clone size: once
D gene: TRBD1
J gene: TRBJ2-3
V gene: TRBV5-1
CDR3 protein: CASSSRGTGTDTQYF
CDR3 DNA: TGCGCCAGCAGCTCGAGGGGGACAGGCACAGATACGCAGTATTTT

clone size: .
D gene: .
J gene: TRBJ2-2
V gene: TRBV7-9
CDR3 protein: CASSLLTGELFF
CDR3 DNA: TGTGCCAGCAGCTTATTAACCGGGGAGCTGTTTTTT

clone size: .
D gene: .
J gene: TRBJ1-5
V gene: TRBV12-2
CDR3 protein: CASRLRAGTSNQPQHF
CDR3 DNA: TGTGCAAGTCGCTTACGGGCGGGAACAAGCAATCAGCCCCAGCATTTT

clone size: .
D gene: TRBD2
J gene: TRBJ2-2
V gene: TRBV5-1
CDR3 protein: CASSYTGTSGTGELFF
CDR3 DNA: TGCGCCAGCAGCTATACCGGGACTAGCGGCACCGGGGAGCTGTTTTTT

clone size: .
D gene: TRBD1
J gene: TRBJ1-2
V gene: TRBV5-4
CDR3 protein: CASSPRDRNYGYTF
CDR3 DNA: TGTGCCAGCAGCCCCCGGGACAGGAACTATGGCTACACCTTC

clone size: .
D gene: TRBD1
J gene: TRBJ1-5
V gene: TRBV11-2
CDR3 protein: CASSLGDSLGQPQHF
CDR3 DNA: TGTGCCAGCAGCTTAGGGGACAGTCTAGGCCAGCCCCAGCATTTT

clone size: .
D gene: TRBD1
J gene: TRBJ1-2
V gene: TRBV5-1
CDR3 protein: CASSPGQNYGYTF
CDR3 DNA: TGCGCCAGCAGCCCGGGACAGAACTATGGCTACACCTTC

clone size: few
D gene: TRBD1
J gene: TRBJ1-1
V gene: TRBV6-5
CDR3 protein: CASRGQGWTEAFF
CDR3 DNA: TGTGCCAGCAGGGGACAGGGATGGACTGAAGCTTTCTTT

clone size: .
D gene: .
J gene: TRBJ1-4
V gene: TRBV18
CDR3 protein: CASSPFGTTNEKLFF
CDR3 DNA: TGTGCCAGCTCACCCTTCGGGACAACTAATGAAAAACTGTTTTTT

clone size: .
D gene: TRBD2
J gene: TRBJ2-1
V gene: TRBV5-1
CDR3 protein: CASSPGTSGIHEQFF
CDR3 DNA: TGCGCCAGCAGCCCCGGGACTAGCGGGATTCATGAGCAGTTCTTC

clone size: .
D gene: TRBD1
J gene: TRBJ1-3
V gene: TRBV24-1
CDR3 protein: CATSEGDRAGNTIYF
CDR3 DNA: TGTGCCACCAGTGAGGGGGACAGGGCTGGAAACACCATATATTTT

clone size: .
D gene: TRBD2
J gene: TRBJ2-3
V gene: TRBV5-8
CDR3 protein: CASSPGTRGTDTQYF
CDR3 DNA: TGTGCCAGCAGCCCCGGGACTAGGGGCACAGATACGCAGTATTTT

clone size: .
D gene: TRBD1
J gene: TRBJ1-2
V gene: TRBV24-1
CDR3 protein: CATSGLRGTGNYGYTF
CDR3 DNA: TGTGCCACCAGTGGGCTGCGCGGGACAGGGAACTATGGCTACACCTTC

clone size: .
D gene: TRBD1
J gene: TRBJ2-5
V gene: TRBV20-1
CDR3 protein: CSASPGTGGKETQYF
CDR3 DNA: TGCAGTGCTAGTCCCGGGACAGGGGGAAAAGAGACCCAGTACTTC

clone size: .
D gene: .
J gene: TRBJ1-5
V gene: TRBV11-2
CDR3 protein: CASSPNRGNQPQHF
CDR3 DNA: TGTGCCAGCAGCCCTAACAGGGGCAATCAGCCCCAGCATTTT

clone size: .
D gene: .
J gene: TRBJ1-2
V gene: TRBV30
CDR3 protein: CAWVLPGQLGDGYTF
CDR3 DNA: TGTGCCTGGGTCCTTCCGGGACAACTTGGCGATGGCTACACCTTC

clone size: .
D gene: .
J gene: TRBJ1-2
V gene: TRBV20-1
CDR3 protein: CSAEYGYTF
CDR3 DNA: TGCAGTGCAGAGTACGGCTACACCTTC

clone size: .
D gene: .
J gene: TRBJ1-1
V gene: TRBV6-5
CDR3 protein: CASSYTRVLNTEAFF
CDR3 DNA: TGTGCCAGCAGTTACACCAGGGTACTGAACACTGAAGCTTTCTTT

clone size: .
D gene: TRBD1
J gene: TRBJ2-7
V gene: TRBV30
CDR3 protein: CAWRRQGLYEQYF
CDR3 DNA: TGTGCCTGGAGGCGACAGGGCCTCTACGAGCAGTACTTC

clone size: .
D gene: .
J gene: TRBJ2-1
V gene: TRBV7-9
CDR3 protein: CASSIRQVDNEQFF
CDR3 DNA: TGTGCCAGCAGCATAAGACAGGTTGACAATGAGCAGTTCTTC

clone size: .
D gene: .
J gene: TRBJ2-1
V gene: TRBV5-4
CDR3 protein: CASSGTGGGNEQFF
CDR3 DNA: TGTGCCAGCAGCGGAACAGGGGGGGGGAATGAGCAGTTCTTC

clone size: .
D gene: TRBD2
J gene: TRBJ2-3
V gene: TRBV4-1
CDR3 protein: CASSPGLAGAYTDTQYF
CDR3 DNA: TGCGCCAGCAGCCCTGGACTAGCGGGAGCCTACACAGATACGCAGTATTTT

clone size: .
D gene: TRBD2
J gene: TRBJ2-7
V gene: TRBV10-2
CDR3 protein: CASGPLAGEGEQYF
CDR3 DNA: TGCGCCAGCGGCCCCTTAGCGGGAGAGGGCGAGCAGTACTTC

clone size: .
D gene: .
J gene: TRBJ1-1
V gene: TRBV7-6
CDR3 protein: CASSLAVGATEAFF
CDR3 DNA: TGTGCCAGCAGCTTAGCGGTGGGAGCGACTGAAGCTTTCTTT

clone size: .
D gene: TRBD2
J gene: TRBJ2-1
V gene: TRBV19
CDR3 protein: CASRRWEGSSYNEQFF
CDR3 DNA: TGTGCCAGTAGGAGGTGGGAGGGGAGCTCCTACAATGAGCAGTTCTTC

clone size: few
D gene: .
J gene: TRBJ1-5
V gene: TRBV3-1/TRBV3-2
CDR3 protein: CASSHEGNQPQHF
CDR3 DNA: TGTGCCAGCAGCCACGAGGGTAATCAGCCCCAGCATTTT

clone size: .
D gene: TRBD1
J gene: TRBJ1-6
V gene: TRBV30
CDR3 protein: CAWSLQGHGYNSPLHF
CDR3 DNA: TGTGCCTGGAGTCTACAGGGGCACGGCTATAATTCACCCCTCCACTTT

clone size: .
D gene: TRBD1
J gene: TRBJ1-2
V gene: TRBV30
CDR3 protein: CAWSDGQVGGYTF
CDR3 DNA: TGTGCCTGGAGTGACGGACAGGTCGGAGGCTACACCTTC

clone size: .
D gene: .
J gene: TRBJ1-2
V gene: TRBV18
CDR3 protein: CASTGESYGYTF
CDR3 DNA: TGTGCCAGCACGGGGGAGAGCTATGGCTACACCTTC